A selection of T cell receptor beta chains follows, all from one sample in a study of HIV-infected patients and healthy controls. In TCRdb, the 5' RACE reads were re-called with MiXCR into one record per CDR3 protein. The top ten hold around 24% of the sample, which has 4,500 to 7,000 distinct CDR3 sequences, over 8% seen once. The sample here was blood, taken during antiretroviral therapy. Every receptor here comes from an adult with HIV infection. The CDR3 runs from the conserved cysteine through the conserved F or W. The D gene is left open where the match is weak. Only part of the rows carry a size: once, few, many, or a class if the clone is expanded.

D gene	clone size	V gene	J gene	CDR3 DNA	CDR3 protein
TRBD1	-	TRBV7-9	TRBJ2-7	TGTGCCAGCAGCTACCAAGGACAGGGGGCTGGGGAGCAGTACTTC	CASSYQGQGAGEQYF
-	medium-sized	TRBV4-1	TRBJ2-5	TGCGCCAGCAGCCGACTACCCCCCGGCTACATCCAAGAGACCCAGTACTTC	CASSRLPPGYIQETQYF
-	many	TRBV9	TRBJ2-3	TGTGCCAGCAGCGTCTTGAACACAGATACGCAGTATTTT	CASSVLNTDTQYF
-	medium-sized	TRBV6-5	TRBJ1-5	TGTGCCAGCAGTTACGGGGTACATCAGCCCCAGCATTTT	CASSYGVHQPQHF
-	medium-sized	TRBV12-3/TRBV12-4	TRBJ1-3	TGTGCCAGCAGTCGGACGGGAAACACCATATATTTT	CASSRTGNTIYF
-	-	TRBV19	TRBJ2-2	TGTGCCAGTAGCCCTGGAGTCAACACCGGGGAGCTGTTTTTT	CASSPGVNTGELFF
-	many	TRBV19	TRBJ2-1	TGTGCCAGTAGTATCAAACAGGGTATAATCAATGAGCAGTTCTTC	CASSIKQGIINEQFF
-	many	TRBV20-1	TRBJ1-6	TGCAGTGCTAGAGATAGTGGCAGAAACGCCCTCCACTTT	CSARDSGRNALHF
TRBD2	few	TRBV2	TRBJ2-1	TGTGCCGGTAGCGGGGGCCTCTACAATGAGCAGTTCTTC	CAGSGGLYNEQFF
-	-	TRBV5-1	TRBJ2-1	TGCGCCAGCAGCTTGGATTTATTCGATGAGCAGTTCTTC	CASSLDLFDEQFF
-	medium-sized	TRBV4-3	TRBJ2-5	TGCGCCAGCAGCCAAGAGAGGGGGGGGCAAGAGACCCAGTACTTC	CASSQERGGQETQYF
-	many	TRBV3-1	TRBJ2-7	TGTGCCAGCAGCCAAGTTATCTCGAGCTCCTACGAGCAGTACTTC	CASSQVISSSYEQYF
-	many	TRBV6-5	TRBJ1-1	TGTGCCAGCAGTCCTCCAGGGGTGGGCCGGACTGAAGCTTTCTTT	CASSPPGVGRTEAFF
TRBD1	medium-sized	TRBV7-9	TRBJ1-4	TGTGCCAGCAGCTTAGCCGGGACAGTTTATGAAAAACTGTTTTTT	CASSLAGTVYEKLFF
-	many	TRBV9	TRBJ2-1	TGTGCCAGCAGCGTGGGGCGGAGGTACAATGAGCAGTTCTTC	CASSVGRRYNEQFF
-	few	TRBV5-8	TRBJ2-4	TGTGCCAGCAGCTTGATGCGGCTAGCCAAAAACATTCAGTACTTC	CASSLMRLAKNIQYF
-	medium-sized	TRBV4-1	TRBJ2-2	TGCGCCAGCAGCCAAGATCATACGAGCAGAACCGGGGAGCTGTTTTTT	CASSQDHTSRTGELFF
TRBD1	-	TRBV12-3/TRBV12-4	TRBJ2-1	TGTGCCAGCAGACGGGACAGGGGAATTAGTGAGCAGTTCTTC	CASRRDRGISEQFF
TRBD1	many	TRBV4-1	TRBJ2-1	TGCGCCAGCAGCCAAGGACAGGGGACGATAGATGAGCAGTTCTTC	CASSQGQGTIDEQFF
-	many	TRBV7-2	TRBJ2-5	TGTGCCAGCAGCTTACCCTTCGGGACGGCAGATTCGCGGGATACAGAGACCCAGTACTTC	CASSLPFGTADSRDTETQYF
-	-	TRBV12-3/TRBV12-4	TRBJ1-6	TGTGCCAGCAGTTTAATGAGGGGCTCACCCCTCCACTTT	CASSLMRGSPLHF
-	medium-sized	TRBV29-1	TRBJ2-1	TGCAGCGTGGGGCCCAACAGGAATGAGCAGTTCTTC	CSVGPNRNEQFF
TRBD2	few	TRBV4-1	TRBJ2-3	TGCGCCAGCAGCCAGGCACTAGCGGGCACAGATACGCAGTATTTT	CASSQALAGTDTQYF
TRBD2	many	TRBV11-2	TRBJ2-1	TGTGCCAGCAGCTTAGAGATGGGACTAGCGGGGTCCTACAATGAGCAGTTCTTC	CASSLEMGLAGSYNEQFF
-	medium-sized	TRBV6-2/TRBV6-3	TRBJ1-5	TGTGCCAGCAGTCACGGGACCTTGAGCAATCAGCCCCAGCATTTT	CASSHGTLSNQPQHF
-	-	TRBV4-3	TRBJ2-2	TGCGCCAGCAGCCAAGACACGATTGGGACACTACGAGAGAACACCGGGGAGCTGTTTTTT	CASSQDTIGTLRENTGELFF
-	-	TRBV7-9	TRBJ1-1	TGTGCCAGCAGCTCCCATGATTGGGGGGGAATGAACACTGAAGCTTTCTTT	CASSSHDWGGMNTEAFF
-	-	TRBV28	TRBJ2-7	TGTGCCAGCAGTTTAAATAACCTCCCCTCCTACGAGCAGTACTTC	CASSLNNLPSYEQYF
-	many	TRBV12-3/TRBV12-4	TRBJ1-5	TGTGCCAGCAGTTTCGGGGGGTCGGATCAGCCCCAGCATTTT	CASSFGGSDQPQHF
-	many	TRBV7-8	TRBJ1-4	TGTGCCAGCAGCTCCCCCCCCCGGCCCGTGGGGACTGTGAATGAAAAACTGTTTTTT	CASSSPPRPVGTVNEKLFF
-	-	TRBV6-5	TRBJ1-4	TGTGCCAGCAGTTGGGACGCCCGGGGCGAAAAACTGTTTTTT	CASSWDARGEKLFF
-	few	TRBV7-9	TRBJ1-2	TGTGCCAGCAGCTTATCCGGAGTCGACGACACCTTC	CASSLSGVDDTF
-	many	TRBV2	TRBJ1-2	TGTGCCAGCACTCCGGGGGGCGGCTACACCTTC	CASTPGGGYTF
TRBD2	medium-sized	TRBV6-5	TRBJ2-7	TGTGCCAGCAGTCCGGGACTAGCGGGGGTTAGAAGTTCCTACGAGCAGTACTTC	CASSPGLAGVRSSYEQYF
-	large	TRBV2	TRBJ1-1	TGTGCCAGCAGTGATGCTGGGAACACTGAAGCTTTCTTT	CASSDAGNTEAFF
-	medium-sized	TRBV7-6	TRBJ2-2	TGTGCCAGCAGCTTAGCGGGGCGGGGTAACACCGGGGAGCTGTTTTTT	CASSLAGRGNTGELFF
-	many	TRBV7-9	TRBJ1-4	TGTGCCAGCACTAAAACGGGGGGGGTCGCGGAAAAACTGTTTTTT	CASTKTGGVAEKLFF
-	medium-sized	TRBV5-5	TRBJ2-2	TGTGCCAGCAGCGTCGCCTGGAACACCGGGGAGCTGTTTTTT	CASSVAWNTGELFF
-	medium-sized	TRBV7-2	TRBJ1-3	TGTGCCAGCAGCTTAAGTTCTGGAAACACCATATATTTT	CASSLSSGNTIYF
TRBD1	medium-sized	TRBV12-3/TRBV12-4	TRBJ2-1	TGTGCCAGCAGTTTTAGACAGGGTCACAATGAGCAGTTCTTC	CASSFRQGHNEQFF
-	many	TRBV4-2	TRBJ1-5	TGTGCCAGCAGCCAAGCCGGGGGCTCTCAGCCCCAGCATTTT	CASSQAGGSQPQHF
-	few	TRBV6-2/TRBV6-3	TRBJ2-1	TGTGCCAGCAGTTTCGGGATGAACAATGAGCAGTTCTTC	CASSFGMNNEQFF
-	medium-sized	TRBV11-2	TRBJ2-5	TGTGCCAGCAGCTTACGGCTACAAGAGACCCAGTACTTC	CASSLRLQETQYF
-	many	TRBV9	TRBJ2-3	TGTGCCAGCAGCGTAGCGGGAGACCGAAGCACAGATACGCAGTATTTT	CASSVAGDRSTDTQYF
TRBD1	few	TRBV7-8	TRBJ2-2	TGTGCCAGCAGCCCCCAGAGAGGACAGGGGGATACCGGGGAGCTGTTTTTT	CASSPQRGQGDTGELFF
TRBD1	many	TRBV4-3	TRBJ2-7	TGCGCCAGCAGCCAGGGACAGGGCCCCCTCTACGAGCAGTACTTC	CASSQGQGPLYEQYF
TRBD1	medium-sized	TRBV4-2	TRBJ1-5	TGTGCCAGCAGCCCAGGACAGGACAATCAGCCCCAGCATTTT	CASSPGQDNQPQHF
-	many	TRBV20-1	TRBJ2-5	TGCAGTGCTAGAGATTCTCAGGGCGGTCGGGAGACCCAGTACTTC	CSARDSQGGRETQYF
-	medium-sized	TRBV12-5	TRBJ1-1	TGTGCTAGTGGTTTGGGGGCGTGGGGAAATACTGAAGCTTTCTTT	CASGLGAWGNTEAFF
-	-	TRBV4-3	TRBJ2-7	TGCGCCAGCAGCCAAGATCCTCGGCTGGGACTCAGCTCCTACGAGCAGTACTTC	CASSQDPRLGLSSYEQYF
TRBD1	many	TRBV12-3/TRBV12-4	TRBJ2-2	TGTGCCAGCACCCCGGGACAGGGTAACACCGGGGAGCTGTTTTTT	CASTPGQGNTGELFF
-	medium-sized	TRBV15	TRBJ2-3	TGTGCCACCAGCAGCGCCAGAGGGCCAGATACGCAGTATTTT	CATSSARGPDTQYF
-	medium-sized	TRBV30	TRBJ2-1	TGTGCCTGGAGTGTACGTAGGGGGGCAGGTGAGCAGTTCTTC	CAWSVRRGAGEQFF
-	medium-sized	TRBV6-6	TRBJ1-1	TGTGCCAGCAAGAACACTGAAGCTTTCTTT	CASKNTEAFF